These T cell receptor beta chains were read from a single sample in a study of blood T cell repertoires in COVID-19. Sequencing was performed with immunoSEQ multiplex PCR; in TCRdb, only in-frame clones are kept and a portion is missing. This table has tens of thousands of clones, about 80% appearing once. Sequencing input: peripheral blood. The receptor source for this set is a man aged 60 to 75 with acute or convalescent COVID-19. Both conserved end residues are part of each CDR3.

j_call v_call cdr3_aa
TRBJ1-2 TRBV27 CASSSTGTGDFFYGYTF
TRBJ2-5 TRBV5-1 CASSLSGGAETQYF
TRBJ2-7 TRBV7-2 CASSLVGLAGAAYEQYF
TRBJ1-3 TRBV19 CASTHGRRQNLGNTIYF
TRBJ2-5 TRBV18 CASSLLYPRLAGDQETQYF
TRBJ1-2 TRBV2 CASSPQGEGYTF
TRBJ2-3 TRBV24-1 CATSRSDGSTDTQYF
TRBJ1-2 TRBV6-5 CACRQVVNYGYTF
TRBJ1-5 TRBV30 CAWSVDNDQPQHF
TRBJ2-7 TRBV20-1 CSASDQVVQYF